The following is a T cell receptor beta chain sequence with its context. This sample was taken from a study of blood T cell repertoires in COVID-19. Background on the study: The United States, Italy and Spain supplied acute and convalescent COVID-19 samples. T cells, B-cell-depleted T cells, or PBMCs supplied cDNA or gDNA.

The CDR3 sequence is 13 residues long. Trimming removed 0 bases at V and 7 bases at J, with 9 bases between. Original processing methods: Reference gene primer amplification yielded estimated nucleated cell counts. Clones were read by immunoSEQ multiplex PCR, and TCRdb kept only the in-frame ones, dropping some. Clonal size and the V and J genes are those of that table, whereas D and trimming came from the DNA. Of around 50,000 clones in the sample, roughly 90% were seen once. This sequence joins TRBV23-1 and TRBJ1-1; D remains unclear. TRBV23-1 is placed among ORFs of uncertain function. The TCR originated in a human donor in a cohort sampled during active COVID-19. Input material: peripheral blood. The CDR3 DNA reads TGCGCCAGCAGTCAATCGCGGAAGCATGAAGCTTTCTTT. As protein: CASSQSRKHEAFF.